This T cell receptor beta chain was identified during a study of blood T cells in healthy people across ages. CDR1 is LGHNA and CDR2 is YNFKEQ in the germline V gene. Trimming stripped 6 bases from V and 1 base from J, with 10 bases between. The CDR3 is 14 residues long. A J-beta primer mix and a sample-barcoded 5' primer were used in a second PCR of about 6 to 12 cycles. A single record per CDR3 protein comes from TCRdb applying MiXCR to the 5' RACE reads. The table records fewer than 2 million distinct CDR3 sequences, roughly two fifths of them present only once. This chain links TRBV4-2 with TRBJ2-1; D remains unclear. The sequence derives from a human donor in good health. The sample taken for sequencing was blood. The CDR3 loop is CASSPIASYNEQFF. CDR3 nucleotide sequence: TGTGCCAGCAGTCCTATTGCGTCCTACAATGAGCAGTTCTTC.